A selection of T cell receptor beta chains follows, all from one sample in a study of beta chain features in type 1 diabetes. Data came from immunoSEQ multiplex PCR; TCRdb stores just in-frame clones and leaves some out. The table shows about 700,000 clones, with over 10% occurring only once. Sequenced input: naive CD4+ T cells from blood. The receptors shown here come from a young man with type 1 diabetes. Each CDR3 is given with its conserved first and last residue. The D gene is left open where the match is weak. The listing skips clone size in some rows; elsewhere it reads once, few, many or a size class.

>NA|TRBD1|TRBJ1-2|TRBV28
TGTGCCAGCAGCCCCAGGACAGGAACGTCGGGTGGCTACACCTTC
CASSPRTGTSGGYTF
>few|NA|TRBJ2-1|TRBV7-2
TGTGCCAGCAGCCCTCGGGACCTTTTAAATGAGCAGTTCTTC
CASSPRDLLNEQFF
>few|TRBD1|TRBJ1-5|TRBV30
TGTGCCTGGAGTTGGGCGGGACAGGGGACGCAGCCCCAGCATTTT
CAWSWAGQGTQPQHF
>few|NA|TRBJ1-2|TRBV6-1
TGTGCCAGCAGTGATCAGGGCGACTATGGCTACACCTTC
CASSDQGDYGYTF
>few|NA|TRBJ2-5|TRBV5-1
TGCGCCAGCAGCTTGTTAGGGGAGACCCAGTACTTC
CASSLLGETQYF
>NA|NA|TRBJ2-6|TRBV27
TGTGCCAGCAGAACCTTTGGGGCCAACGTCCTGACTTTC
CASRTFGANVLTF
>NA|NA|TRBJ2-5|TRBV7-3
TGTGCCAGCAGCTTAACGGACCGAGAGACCCAGTACTTC
CASSLTDRETQYF
>NA|NA|TRBJ2-7|TRBV7-8
TGTGCCAGCAGCACACAGTTTCTTGTTTCGGAGCAGTACTTC
CASSTQFLVSEQYF
>NA|TRBD1|TRBJ2-1|TRBV14
TGTGCCAGCAGCCGGACAGGGGGCATCAATGAGCAGTTCTTC
CASSRTGGINEQFF
>NA|TRBD2|TRBJ2-7|TRBV4-2
TGTGCCAGCAGCCAAGTGGGACTAGCGGGCGGATCCTACGAGCAGTACTTC
CASSQVGLAGGSYEQYF
>NA|NA|TRBJ2-6|TRBV7-9
TGTGCCAGCACCATGGCAGGGTCTGGGGCCAACGTCCTGACTTTC
CASTMAGSGANVLTF
>few|NA|TRBJ2-1|TRBV9
TGTGCCAGCAGCGTTGGAAGCTCCTACAATGAGCAGTTCTTC
CASSVGSSYNEQFF
>NA|TRBD1|TRBJ1-2|TRBV5-1
TGCGCCAGCAGCTTCGGACAGGGTAACTATGGCTACACCTTC
CASSFGQGNYGYTF
>NA|TRBD1|TRBJ1-2|TRBV5-1
TGCGCCAGCAGCTTAGGACAGGGGCCTACGTATGGCTACACCTTC
CASSLGQGPTYGYTF
>NA|NA|TRBJ2-5|TRBV10-3
TGTGCCATCAGTGAGTCCCAGGGGACCCAAGAGACCCAGTACTTC
CAISESQGTQETQYF
>NA|NA|TRBJ2-5|TRBV10-3
TGTGCCATCAGCGGCCCAGAGACCCAGTACTTC
CAISGPETQYF
>NA|NA|TRBJ1-1|TRBV5-1
TGCGCCAGCAGCCGCGCCCGGATGAACACTGAAGCTTTCTTT
CASSRARMNTEAFF
>NA|NA|TRBJ2-2|TRBV6-5
TGTGCCAGCAGTTACTATACCCCCGGCTCCGGGGAGCTGTTTTTT
CASSYYTPGSGELFF
>NA|TRBD2|TRBJ2-5|TRBV7-2
TGTGCCAGCAGCTACGGACTAGCGGGGGGGCGCGCGGCCCAGTACTTC
CASSYGLAGGRAAQYF
>few|NA|TRBJ2-2|TRBV11-2
TGTGCCAGCAGCCCTACAGGGAGAACCACCGGGGAGCTGTTTTTT
CASSPTGRTTGELFF
>NA|NA|TRBJ2-7|TRBV1
TGCACCAGCAGGATAGCGGGGGGCCTCTCCTACGAGCAGTACTTC
CTSRIAGGLSYEQYF
>few|NA|TRBJ2-7|TRBV29-1
TGCAGCGTTGAAGATCTTCAGGGTAAAGCCTACGAGCAGTACTTC
CSVEDLQGKAYEQYF
>few|NA|TRBJ1-6|TRBV9
TGTGCCAGCAGCCAAGAAGTAGAGAACTCACCCCTCCACTTT
CASSQEVENSPLHF
>NA|NA|TRBJ2-7|TRBV28
TGTGCCAGTGCGGGGCTATTCTACGAGCAGTACTTC
CASAGLFYEQYF
>few|NA|TRBJ2-5|TRBV30
TGTGCCTGGAGTAGAAAAGAGACCCAGTACTTC
CAWSRKETQYF
>few|TRBD1|TRBJ1-1|TRBV7-2
TGTGCCAGCAGCGCAGCAGGGGGCTTGAACACTGAAGCTTTCTTT
CASSAAGGLNTEAFF
>NA|NA|TRBJ1-2|TRBV11-2
TGTGCCAGTGCGCTGGGGACGGAAGACTATGGCTACACCTTC
CASALGTEDYGYTF
>NA|NA|TRBJ2-3|TRBV13
TGTGCCAGCAGCTTGATGGGGGCCACAGATACGCAGTATTTT
CASSLMGATDTQYF
>few|TRBD2|TRBJ2-1|TRBV7-9
TGTGCCAGCAGCACTTATCGGACTAGCGGGGGGATCAATGAGCAGTTCTTC
CASSTYRTSGGINEQFF
>few|NA|TRBJ1-5|TRBV2
TGTGCCAGCAGTGAAGATGGGAATCAGCCCCAGCATTTT
CASSEDGNQPQHF
>few|TRBD1|TRBJ2-1|TRBV12-5
TGTGCTAGTGCCAAAGGGGACAGCATATACAATGAGCAGTTCTTC
CASAKGDSIYNEQFF
>few|TRBD1|TRBJ2-5|TRBV6-1
TGTGCCAGCAGCACAGGGGGACGAGAGACCCAGTACTTC
CASSTGGRETQYF
>few|NA|TRBJ2-7|TRBV9
TGTGCCAGCAGCGTAGGAACAGGGAGCTCCTACGAGCAGTACTTC
CASSVGTGSSYEQYF
>few|TRBD1|TRBJ1-2|TRBV5-4
TGTGCCAGCAGCATCCGGGACAGGGCTGGCTACACCTTC
CASSIRDRAGYTF
>few|TRBD2|TRBJ2-5|TRBV7-2
TGTGCCAGCAGCTTCAGGGAGGGGGAGACCCAGTACTTC
CASSFREGETQYF
>few|TRBD1|TRBJ2-5|TRBV4-1
TGCGCCAGCAGCCAAGAGGGGGGACAGGGACAAGAGACCCAGTACTTC
CASSQEGGQGQETQYF
>NA|TRBD1|TRBJ1-4|TRBV11-2
TGTGCCAGCGGAACCCAGGGGGACCGGGAAAAACTGTTTTTT
CASGTQGDREKLFF
>few|NA|TRBJ2-7|TRBV10-3
TGTGCCATCAGTCAGGGCTACGAGCAGTACTTC
CAISQGYEQYF
>NA|NA|TRBJ1-6|TRBV30
TGTGCCTGGGAGATAGGGAGCTCCTATAATTCACCCCTCCACTTT
CAWEIGSSYNSPLHF
>NA|TRBD1|TRBJ1-2|TRBV4-1
TGCGCCAGCAGCCACCAACCGGGACAGGGGCAATATGGCTACACCTTC
CASSHQPGQGQYGYTF
>few|TRBD1|TRBJ1-5|TRBV5-1
TGCGCCAGCAGCATTACAGGGGTTGGCAATCAGCCCCAGCATTTT
CASSITGVGNQPQHF
>few|NA|TRBJ2-2|TRBV9
TGTGCCAGCAGCGTAATGAACGGGGAGCTGTTTTTT
CASSVMNGELFF
>NA|NA|TRBJ1-1|TRBV25-1
TGTGCCAGCAACGGGGGACACACTGAAGCTTTCTTT
CASNGGHTEAFF
>NA|NA|TRBJ1-4|TRBV30
TGTGCCTGGAGGCCCCCGGGCGGAAAACTGTTTTTT
CAWRPPGGKLFF
>NA|TRBD1|TRBJ1-6|TRBV2
TGTGCCAGCAATGGACAGGATGGGTCACCCCTCCACTTT
CASNGQDGSPLHF
>NA|NA|TRBJ2-6|TRBV7-8
TGTGCCAGCAGCTTTGGGGGCAGGGCTGGGGCCAACGTCCTGACTTTC
CASSFGGRAGANVLTF
>few|NA|TRBJ1-1|TRBV4-1
TGCGCCAGCAGCCAGCCAGGGACGAACACTGAAGCTTTCTTT
CASSQPGTNTEAFF
>NA|NA|TRBJ1-5|TRBV2
TGTGCCAGCAGTGAAGAGGGGAATCAGCCCCAGCATTTT
CASSEEGNQPQHF
>NA|TRBD2|TRBJ2-1|TRBV5-1
TGCGCCAGCAGCGTGGGACTAGCGGGGGAAAATGAGCAGTTCTTC
CASSVGLAGENEQFF
>few|TRBD1|TRBJ1-5|TRBV15
TGTGCCACCAGCAGAGGCAACCAGGGGGGCAATCAGCCCCAGCATTTT
CATSRGNQGGNQPQHF
>NA|TRBD1|TRBJ1-2|TRBV5-4
TGTGCCAGCAGCTTGGACAGGGGGCCCTATGGCTACACCTTC
CASSLDRGPYGYTF
>few|NA|TRBJ1-1|TRBV18
TGTGCCAGCTCACCGCATGGATCAGAAGCTTTCTTT
CASSPHGSEAFF
>few|TRBD1|TRBJ1-5|TRBV25-1
TGTGCCAGCAGTGATCAGGGGACAGGAAATCAGCCCCAGCATTTT
CASSDQGTGNQPQHF
>few|NA|TRBJ2-7|TRBV6-5
TGTGCCAGCCGAGGGGTGGCTACCTACGAGCAGTACTTC
CASRGVATYEQYF